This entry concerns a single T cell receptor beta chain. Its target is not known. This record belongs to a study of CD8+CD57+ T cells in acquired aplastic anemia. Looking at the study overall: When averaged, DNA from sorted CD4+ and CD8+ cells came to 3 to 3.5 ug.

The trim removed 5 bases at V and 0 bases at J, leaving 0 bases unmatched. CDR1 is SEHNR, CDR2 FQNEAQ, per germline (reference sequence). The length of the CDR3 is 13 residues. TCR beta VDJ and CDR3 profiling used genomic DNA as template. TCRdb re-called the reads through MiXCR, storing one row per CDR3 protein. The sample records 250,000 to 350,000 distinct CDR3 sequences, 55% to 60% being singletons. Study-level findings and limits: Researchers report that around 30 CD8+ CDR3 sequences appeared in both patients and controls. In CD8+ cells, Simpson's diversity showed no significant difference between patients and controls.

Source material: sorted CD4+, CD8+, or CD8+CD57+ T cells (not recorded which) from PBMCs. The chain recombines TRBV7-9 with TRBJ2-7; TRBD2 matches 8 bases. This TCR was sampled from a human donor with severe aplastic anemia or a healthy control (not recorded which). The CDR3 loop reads CASSRGGSYEQYF. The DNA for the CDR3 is TGTGCCAGCAGCCGGGGGGGCTCCTACGAGCAGTACTTC. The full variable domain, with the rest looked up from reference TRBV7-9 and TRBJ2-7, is DTGVSQNPRHKITKRGQNVTFRCDPISEHNRLYWYRQTLGQGPEFLTYFQNEAQLEKSRLLSDRFSAERPKGSFSTLEIQRTEQGDSAMYLCASSRGGSYEQYFGPGTRLTVT.